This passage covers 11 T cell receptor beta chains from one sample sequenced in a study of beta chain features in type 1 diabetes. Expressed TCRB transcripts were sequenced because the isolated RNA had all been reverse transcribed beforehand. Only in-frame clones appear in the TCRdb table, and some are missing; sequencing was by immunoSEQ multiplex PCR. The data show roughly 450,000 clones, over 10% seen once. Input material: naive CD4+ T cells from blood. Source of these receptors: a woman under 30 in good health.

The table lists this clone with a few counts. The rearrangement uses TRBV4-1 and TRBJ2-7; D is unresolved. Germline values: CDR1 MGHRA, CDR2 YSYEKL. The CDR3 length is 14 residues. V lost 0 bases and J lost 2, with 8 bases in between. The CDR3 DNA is TGCGCCAGCAGCCAAGAGGCAGGTGCCTACGAGCAGTACGTC. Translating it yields CASSQEAGAYEQYV.

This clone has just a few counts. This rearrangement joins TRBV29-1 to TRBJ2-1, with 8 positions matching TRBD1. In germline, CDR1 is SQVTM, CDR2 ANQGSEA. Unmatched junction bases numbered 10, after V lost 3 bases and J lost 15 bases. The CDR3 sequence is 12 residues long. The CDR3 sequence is CSVDATRTGWFF. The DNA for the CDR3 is TGCAGCGTTGATGCGACTAGGACAGGGTGGTTCTTC.

CDR3: CSGQEGNTEAFF. In nucleotides, the CDR3 is TGCAGCGGACAGGAGGGGAACACTGAAGCTTTCTTT. This chain links TRBV29-1 with TRBJ1-1; a weak D match, TRBD1 (6 bases). Germline CDR1 and CDR2: SQVTM and ANQGSEA. The CDR3 spans 12 residues. V shed 7 bases and J shed 1 base, with 10 bases lying between them.

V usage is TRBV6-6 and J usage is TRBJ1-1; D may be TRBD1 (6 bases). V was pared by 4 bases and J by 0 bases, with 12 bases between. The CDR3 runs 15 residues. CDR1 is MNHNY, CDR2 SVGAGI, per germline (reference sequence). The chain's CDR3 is CASSFTGRMNTEAFF. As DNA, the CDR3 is TGTGCCAGCAGTTTCACAGGGAGGATGAACACTGAAGCTTTCTTT.

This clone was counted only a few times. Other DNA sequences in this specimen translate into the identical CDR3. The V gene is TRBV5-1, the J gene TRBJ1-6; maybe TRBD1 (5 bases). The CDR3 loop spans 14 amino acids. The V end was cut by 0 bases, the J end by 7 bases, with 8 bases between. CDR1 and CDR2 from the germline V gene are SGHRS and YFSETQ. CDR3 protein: CASSLGQGNSPLHF. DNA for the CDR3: TGCGCCAGCAGCTTGGGCCAGGGAAATTCACCCCTCCACTTT.

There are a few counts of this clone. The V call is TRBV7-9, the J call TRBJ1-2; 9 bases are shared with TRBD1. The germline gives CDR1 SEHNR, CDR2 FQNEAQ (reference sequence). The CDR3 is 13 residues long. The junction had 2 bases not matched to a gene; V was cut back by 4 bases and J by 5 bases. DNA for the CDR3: TGTGCCAGCAGCTCGGGACAGGGTTATGGCTACACCTTC. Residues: CASSSGQGYGYTF.

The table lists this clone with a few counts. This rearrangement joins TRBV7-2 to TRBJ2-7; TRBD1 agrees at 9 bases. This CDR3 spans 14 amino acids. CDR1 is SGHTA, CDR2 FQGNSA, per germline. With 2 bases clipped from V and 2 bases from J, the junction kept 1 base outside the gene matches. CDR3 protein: CASSLRDRAYEQYV. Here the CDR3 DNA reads TGTGCCAGCAGCTTACGGGACAGGGCCTACGAGCAGTACGTC.

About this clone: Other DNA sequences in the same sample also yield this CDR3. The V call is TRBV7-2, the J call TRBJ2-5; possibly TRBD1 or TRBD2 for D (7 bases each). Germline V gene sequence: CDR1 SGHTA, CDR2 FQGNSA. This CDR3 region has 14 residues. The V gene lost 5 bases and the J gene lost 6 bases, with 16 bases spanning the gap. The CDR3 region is CASSQGQGGQTQYF. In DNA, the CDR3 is TGTGCCAGCAGCCAGGGGCAGGGGGGGCAGACCCAGTACTTC.

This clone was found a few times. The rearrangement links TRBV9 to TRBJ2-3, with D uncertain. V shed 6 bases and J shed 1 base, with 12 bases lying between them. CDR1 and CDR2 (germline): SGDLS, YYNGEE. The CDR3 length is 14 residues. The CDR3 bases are TGTGCCAGCACCCTCGATAGCCGCACAGATACGCAGTATTTT. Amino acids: CASTLDSRTDTQYF.

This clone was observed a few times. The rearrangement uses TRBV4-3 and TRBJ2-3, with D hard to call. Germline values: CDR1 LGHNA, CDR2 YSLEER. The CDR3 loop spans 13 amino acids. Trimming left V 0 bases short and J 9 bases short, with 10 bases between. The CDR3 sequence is CASSQENSVTQYF. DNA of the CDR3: TGCGCCAGCAGCCAAGAAAACTCGGTGACGCAGTATTTT.

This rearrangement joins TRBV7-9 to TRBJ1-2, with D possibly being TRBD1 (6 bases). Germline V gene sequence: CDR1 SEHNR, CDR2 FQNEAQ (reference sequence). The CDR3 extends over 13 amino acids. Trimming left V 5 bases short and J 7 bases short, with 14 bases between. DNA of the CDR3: TGTGCCAGCAGCCCTGAGGGGACATCTGGCTACACCTTC. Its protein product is CASSPEGTSGYTF.